The 10 T cell receptor beta chains reported below all come from one sample, sequenced in a study of shared clonotypes between healthy human individuals. Only in-frame clones appear in the TCRdb table, and some are missing; sequencing was by immunoSEQ multiplex PCR. The profile shows approximately 2.5 million clones, roughly 93% of them singletons. The sequenced material came from naive CD4+ T cells from PBMCs. The subset is: CD45RA+ positively selected. Source of these receptors: a man in his late teens or twenties in good health. Some clones in this sample may be carry-over from other donors' samples.

This chain connects TRBV30 to TRBJ1-3; D is unclear. With 3 bases removed from V and 8 bases from J, the gap between germline ends came to 8 bases. The CDR3 contains 11 residues. CDR1 is GTSNPN and CDR2 is SVGIG in the germline V gene (reference sequence). CDR3 sequence: CAWSYGDTIYF. The CDR3 DNA follows: TGTGCCTGGAGCTACGGGGACACCATATATTTT.

This clone was detected only once. The chain carries TRBV4-3 and TRBJ2-7; the D call may be TRBD1 or TRBD2 (5 bases each). Germline V CDR1 and CDR2: LGHNA, YSLEER. There are 15 residues in the CDR3. The V end was cut by 3 bases, the J end by 4 bases, with 16 bases between. CDR3 bases: TGCGCCAGCAGCCAGAGGGGTTCCCCGCAATACGAGCAGTACTTC. Translation gives CASSQRGSPQYEQYF.

The rearrangement links TRBV28 to TRBJ1-5; no firm D call. Trimming left V 10 bases short and J 6 bases short, with 10 bases between. CDR1 is MDHEN, CDR2 SYDVKM, per germline. This CDR3 is 11 amino acids long. CDR3 coding DNA: TGTGCCACTATGGTCGGTCAGCCCCAGCATTTT. This encodes CATMVGQPQHF.

J is TRBJ1-1 and V is TRBV28, with a weak D call TRBD1 (6 bases). The CDR3 runs to 17 residues. The V and J ends lost 2 bases and 6 bases respectively, with 22 bases between them. Germline lookup yields CDR1 MDHEN and CDR2 SYDVKM. The CDR3 protein is CASSLGGEQGTDAEAFF. The DNA of the CDR3 is TGTGCCAGCAGTTTAGGGGGGGAACAGGGCACTGACGCTGAAGCTTTCTTT.

The chain is built from TRBV19 and TRBJ2-3, with D maybe TRBD2 (7 bases). The CDR3 extends over 17 amino acids. Looked up from germline, CDR1 is LNHDA and CDR2 is SQIVND (reference sequence). The V gene lost 4 bases and the J gene lost 5 bases, with 22 bases spanning the gap. CDR3 region: CASSTSSVQRGGDTQYF. The CDR3 DNA is TGTGCCAGTAGTACTTCCTCCGTACAGAGGGGGGGAGATACGCAGTATTTT.

A remark on this clone: This CDR3 is also generated by other DNA sequences in the sample. The gene calls are TRBV7-3 and TRBJ1-1; TRBD1 might be the D (6 bases). Trimming stripped 5 bases from V and 6 bases from J, with 16 bases between. The CDR3 is made up of 14 amino acids. Per germline, CDR1 SGHTA and CDR2 FQGTGA. The CDR3 reads CASSLSQGSAEAFF. CDR3 in DNA: TGTGCCAGCAGCCTCTCACAGGGTTCCGCTGAAGCTTTCTTT.

The V gene is TRBV15, the J gene TRBJ2-2, with D possibly being TRBD2 (5 bases). The CDR3 is 17 amino acids. CDR1 is LNHNV, CDR2 YYDKDF, per germline (reference sequence). V was trimmed by 1 base and J by 0 bases, leaving 12 bases between them. In nucleotides, the CDR3 is TGTGCCACCAGCAGAGCAAAAATACTAGCGAACACCGGGGAGCTGTTTTTT. It is translated as CATSRAKILANTGELFF.

The count of this clone is one. The chain employs TRBV7-2 and TRBJ2-7; perhaps TRBD2 as D (5 bases). The germline CDR1 and CDR2 sequences are SGHTA and FQGNSA. Trimming left V 1 base short and J 7 bases short, with 17 bases between. CDR3 length: 15 amino acids. CDR3 DNA sequence: TGTGCCAGCAGCTTAGTTGGTCTAGCCGCAGGTGAGCAGTACTTC. It encodes CASSLVGLAAGEQYF. Drawing the rest from reference TRBV7-2 and TRBJ2-7, the complete variable domain is GAGVSQSPSNKVTEKGKDVELRCDPISGHTALYWYRQSLGQGLEFLIYFQGNSAPDKSGLPSDRFSAERTGGSVSTLTIQRTQQEDSAVYLCASSLVGLAAGEQYFGPGTRLTVT.

The V and J genes are TRBV4-2 and TRBJ2-5, with D possibly matching TRBD1 (6 bases). CDR1 LGHNA and CDR2 YNFKEQ come from the germline V gene. Between the trimmed V and J ends, which lost 1 base and 0 bases, there was a span of 6 bases. This CDR3 is 14 amino acids long. As DNA, the CDR3 is TGTGCCAGCAGCCAAGCAGGGGACCAAGAGACCCAGTACTTC. This sequence encodes CASSQAGDQETQYF.

The chain couples TRBV6-1 to TRBJ2-5; D is tentatively TRBD1 or TRBD2 (5 bases each). The J call may be wrong; the DNA end is better matched by TRBJ2-7. The CDR3 sequence is 14 residues long. The germline gives CDR1 MNHNS, CDR2 SASEGT. The chain's CDR3 is CASTRTGTFYEQYF. The CDR3 bases are TGTGCCAGCACCCGGACCGGGACGTTCTACGAGCAGTACTTC.